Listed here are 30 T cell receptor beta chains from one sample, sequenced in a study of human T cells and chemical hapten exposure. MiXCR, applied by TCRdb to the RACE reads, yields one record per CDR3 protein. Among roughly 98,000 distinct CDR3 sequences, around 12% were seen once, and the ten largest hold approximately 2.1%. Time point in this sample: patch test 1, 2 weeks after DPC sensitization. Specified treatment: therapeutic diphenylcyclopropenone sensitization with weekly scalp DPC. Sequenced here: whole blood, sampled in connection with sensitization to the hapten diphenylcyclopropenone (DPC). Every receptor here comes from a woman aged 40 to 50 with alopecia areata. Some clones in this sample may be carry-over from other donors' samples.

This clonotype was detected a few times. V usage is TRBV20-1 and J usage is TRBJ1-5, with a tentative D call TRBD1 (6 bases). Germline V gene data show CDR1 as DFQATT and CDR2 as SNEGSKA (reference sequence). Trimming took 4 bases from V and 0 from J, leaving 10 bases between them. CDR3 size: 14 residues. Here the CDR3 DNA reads TGCAGTGCTAAAACAGGGTATAGCAATCAGCCCCAGCATTTT. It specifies CSAKTGYSNQPQHF.

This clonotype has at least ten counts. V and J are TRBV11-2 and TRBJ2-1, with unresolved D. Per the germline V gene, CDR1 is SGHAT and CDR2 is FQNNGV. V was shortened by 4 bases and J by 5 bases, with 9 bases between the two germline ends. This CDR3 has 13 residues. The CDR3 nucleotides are TGTGCCAGCAGCTCCCGCCCGCACAATGAGCAGTTCTTC. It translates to CASSSRPHNEQFF.

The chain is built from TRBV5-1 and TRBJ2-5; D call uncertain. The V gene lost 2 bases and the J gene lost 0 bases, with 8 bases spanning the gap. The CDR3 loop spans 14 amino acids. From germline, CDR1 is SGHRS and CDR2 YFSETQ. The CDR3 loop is CASSLAGYQETQYF. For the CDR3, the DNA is TGCGCCAGCAGCTTAGCAGGTTACCAAGAGACCCAGTACTTC.

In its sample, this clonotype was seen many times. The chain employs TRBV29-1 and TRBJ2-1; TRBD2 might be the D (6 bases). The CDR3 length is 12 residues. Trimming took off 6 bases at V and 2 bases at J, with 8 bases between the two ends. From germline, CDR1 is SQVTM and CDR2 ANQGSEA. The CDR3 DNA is TGCAGCGTCGAGCGGGCCTACAATGAGCAGTTCTTC. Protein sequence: CSVERAYNEQFF.

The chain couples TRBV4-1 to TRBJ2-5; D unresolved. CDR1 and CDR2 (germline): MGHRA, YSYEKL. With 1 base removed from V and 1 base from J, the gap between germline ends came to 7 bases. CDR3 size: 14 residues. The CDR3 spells CASSQGPLQETQYF. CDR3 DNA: TGCGCCAGCAGCCAAGGTCCACTCCAAGAGACCCAGTACTTC.

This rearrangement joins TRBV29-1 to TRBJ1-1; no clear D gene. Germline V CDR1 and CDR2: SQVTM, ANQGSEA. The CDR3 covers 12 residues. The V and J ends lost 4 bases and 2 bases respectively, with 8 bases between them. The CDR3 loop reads CSVAAPNTEAFF. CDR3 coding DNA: TGCAGCGTTGCAGCACCCAACACTGAAGCTTTCTTT.

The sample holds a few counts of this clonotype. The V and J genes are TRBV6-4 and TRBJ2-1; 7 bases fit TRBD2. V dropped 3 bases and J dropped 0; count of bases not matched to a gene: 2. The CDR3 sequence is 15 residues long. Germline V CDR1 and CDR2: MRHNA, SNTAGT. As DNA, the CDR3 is TGTGCCAGCAGTGAGGGCGGGAGCTCCTACAATGAGCAGTTCTTC. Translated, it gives CASSEGGSSYNEQFF.

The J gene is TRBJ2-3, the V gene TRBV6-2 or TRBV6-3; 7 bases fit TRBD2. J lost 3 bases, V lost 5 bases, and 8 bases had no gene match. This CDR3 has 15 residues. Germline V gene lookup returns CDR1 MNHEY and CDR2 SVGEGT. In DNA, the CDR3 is TGTGCCAGCAGTAACCCGGCTAGCGGTACAGATACGCAGTATTTT. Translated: CASSNPASGTDTQYF.

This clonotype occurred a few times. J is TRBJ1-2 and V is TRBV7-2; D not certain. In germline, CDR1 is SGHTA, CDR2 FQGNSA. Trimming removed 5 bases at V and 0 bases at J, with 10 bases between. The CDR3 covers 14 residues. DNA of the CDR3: TGTGCCAGCAGCGCGGCTACAGCTAACTATGGCTACACCTTC. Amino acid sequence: CASSAATANYGYTF.

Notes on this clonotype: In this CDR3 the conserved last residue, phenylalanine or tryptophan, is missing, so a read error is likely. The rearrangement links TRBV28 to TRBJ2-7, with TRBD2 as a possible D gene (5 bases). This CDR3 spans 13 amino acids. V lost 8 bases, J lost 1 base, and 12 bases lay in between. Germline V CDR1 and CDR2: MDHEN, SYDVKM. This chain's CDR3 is CASRTSRSYEQYY. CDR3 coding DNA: TGTGCCAGCCGGACTTCGCGGTCCTACGAGCAGTACTAC.

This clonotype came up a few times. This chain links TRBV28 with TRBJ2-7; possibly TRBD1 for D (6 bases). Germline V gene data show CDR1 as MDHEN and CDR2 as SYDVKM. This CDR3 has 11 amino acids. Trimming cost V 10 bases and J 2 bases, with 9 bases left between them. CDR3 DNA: TGTGCCACTGCAGGGGCCTACGAGCAGTACTTC. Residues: CATAGAYEQYF. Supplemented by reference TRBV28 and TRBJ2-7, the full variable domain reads DVKVTQSSRYLVKRTGEKVFLECVQDMDHENMFWYRQDPGLGLRLIYFSYDVKMKEKGDIPEGYSVSREKKERFSLILESASTNQTSMYLCATAGAYEQYFGPGTRLTVT.

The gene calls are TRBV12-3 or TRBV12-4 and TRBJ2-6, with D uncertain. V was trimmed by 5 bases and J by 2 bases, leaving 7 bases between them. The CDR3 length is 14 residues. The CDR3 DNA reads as TGTGCCAGCAGTCCCCCCCCTGGGGCCAACGTCCTGACTTTC. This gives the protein CASSPPPGANVLTF.

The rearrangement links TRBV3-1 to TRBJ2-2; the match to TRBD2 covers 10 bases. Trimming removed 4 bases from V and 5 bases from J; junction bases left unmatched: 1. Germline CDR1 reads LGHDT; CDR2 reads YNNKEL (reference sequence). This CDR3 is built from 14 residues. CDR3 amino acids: CASSPLAGTGELFF. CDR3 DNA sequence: TGTGCCAGCAGCCCACTAGCGGGGACCGGGGAGCTGTTTTTT.

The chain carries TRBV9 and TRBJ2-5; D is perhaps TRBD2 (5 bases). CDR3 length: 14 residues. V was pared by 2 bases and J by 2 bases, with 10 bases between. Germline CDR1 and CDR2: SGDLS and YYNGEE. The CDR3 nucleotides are TGTGCCAGCAGCGTTGAGGGTTTTCAAGAGACCCAGTACTTC. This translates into CASSVEGFQETQYF.

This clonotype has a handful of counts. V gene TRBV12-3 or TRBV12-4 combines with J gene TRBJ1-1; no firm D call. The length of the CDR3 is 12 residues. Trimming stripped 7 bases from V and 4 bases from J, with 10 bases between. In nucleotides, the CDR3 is TGTGCCAGCACCAAGGGAGGCACTGAAGCTTTCTTT. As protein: CASTKGGTEAFF.

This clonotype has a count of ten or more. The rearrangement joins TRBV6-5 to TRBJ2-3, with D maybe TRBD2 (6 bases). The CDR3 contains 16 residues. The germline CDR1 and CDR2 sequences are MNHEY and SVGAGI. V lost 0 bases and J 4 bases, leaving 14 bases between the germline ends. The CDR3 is CASSYSYLSGADTQYF. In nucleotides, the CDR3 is TGTGCCAGCAGTTACTCATACCTGTCGGGGGCAGATACGCAGTATTTT.

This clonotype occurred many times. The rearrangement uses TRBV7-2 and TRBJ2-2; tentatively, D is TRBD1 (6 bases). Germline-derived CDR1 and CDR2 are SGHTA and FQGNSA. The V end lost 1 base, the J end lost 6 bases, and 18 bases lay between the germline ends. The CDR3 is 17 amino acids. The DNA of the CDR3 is TGTGCCAGCAGCTTAGACTCACCCACTACAGGGTCCGGGGAGCTGTTTTTT. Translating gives CASSLDSPTTGSGELFF.

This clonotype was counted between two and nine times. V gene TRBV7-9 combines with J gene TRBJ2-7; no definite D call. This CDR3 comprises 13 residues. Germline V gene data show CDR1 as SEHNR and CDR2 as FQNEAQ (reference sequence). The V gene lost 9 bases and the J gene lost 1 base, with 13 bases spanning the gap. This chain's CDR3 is CASSSYLSYEQYF. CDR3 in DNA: TGTGCCAGTTCGAGTTACCTTTCCTACGAGCAGTACTTC.

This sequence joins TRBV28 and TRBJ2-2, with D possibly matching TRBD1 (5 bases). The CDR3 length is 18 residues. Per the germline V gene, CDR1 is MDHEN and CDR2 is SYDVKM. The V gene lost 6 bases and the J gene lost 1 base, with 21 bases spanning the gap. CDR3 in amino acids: CASRPYRQFPLNTGELFF. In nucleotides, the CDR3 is TGTGCCAGCAGACCATACCGACAGTTTCCCCTGAACACCGGGGAGCTGTTTTTT. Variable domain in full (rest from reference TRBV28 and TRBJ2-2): DVKVTQSSRYLVKRTGEKVFLECVQDMDHENMFWYRQDPGLGLRLIYFSYDVKMKEKGDIPEGYSVSREKKERFSLILESASTNQTSMYLCASRPYRQFPLNTGELFFGEGSRLTVL.

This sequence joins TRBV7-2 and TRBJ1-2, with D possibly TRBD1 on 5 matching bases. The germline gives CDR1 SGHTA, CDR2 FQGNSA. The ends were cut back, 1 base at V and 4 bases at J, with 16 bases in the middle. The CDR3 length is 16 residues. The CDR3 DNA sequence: TGTGCCAGCAGCTTAGATGGTGGGGGGACTTTCTATGGCTACACCTTC. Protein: CASSLDGGGTFYGYTF.

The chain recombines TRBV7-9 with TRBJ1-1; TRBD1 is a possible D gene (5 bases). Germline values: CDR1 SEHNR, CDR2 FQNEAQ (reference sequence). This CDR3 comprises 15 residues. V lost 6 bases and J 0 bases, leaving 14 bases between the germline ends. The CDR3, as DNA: TGTGCCAGCAGGCCCGAGGAGGGGATGAACACTGAAGCTTTCTTT. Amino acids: CASRPEEGMNTEAFF. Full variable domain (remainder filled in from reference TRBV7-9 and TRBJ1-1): DTGVSQNPRHKITKRGQNVTFRCDPISEHNRLYWYRQTLGQGPEFLTYFQNEAQLEKSRLLSDRFSAERPKGSFSTLEIQRTEQGDSAMYLCASRPEEGMNTEAFFGQGTRLTVV.

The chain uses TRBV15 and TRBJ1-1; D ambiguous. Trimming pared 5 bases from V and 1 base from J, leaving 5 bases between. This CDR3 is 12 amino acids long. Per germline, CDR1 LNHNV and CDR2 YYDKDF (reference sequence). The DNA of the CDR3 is TGTGCCACCAGCCACGGGAACACTGAAGCTTTCTTT. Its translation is CATSHGNTEAFF.

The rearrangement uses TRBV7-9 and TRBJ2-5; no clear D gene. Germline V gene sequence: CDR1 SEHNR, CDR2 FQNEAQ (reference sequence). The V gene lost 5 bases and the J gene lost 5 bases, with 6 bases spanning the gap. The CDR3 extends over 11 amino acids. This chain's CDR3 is CASSATETQYF. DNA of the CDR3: TGTGCCAGCAGCGCCACGGAGACCCAGTACTTC.

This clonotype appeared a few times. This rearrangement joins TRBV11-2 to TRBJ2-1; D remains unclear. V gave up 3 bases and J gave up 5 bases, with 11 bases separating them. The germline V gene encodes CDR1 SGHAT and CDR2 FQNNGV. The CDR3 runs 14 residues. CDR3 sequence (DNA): TGTGCCAGCAGCTTCGGAGTAAAAGACAATGAGCAGTTCTTC. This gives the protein CASSFGVKDNEQFF.

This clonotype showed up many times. The CDR3 DNA reads TGTGCCAGCAGCCAATCGGGGAGGTTGGCAGCTGAAGCTTTCTTT. Its protein product is CASSQSGRLAAEAFF. V usage is TRBV16 and J usage is TRBJ1-1; D unclear. CDR1 and CDR2 from the germline V gene are KGHSY and FQNENV. Trimming removed 0 bases from V and 6 bases from J, with 14 bases in between. The CDR3 runs 15 residues.

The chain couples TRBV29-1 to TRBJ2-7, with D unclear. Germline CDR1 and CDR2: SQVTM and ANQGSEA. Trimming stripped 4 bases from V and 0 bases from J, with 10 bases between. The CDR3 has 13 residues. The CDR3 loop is CSVVYPLSYEQYF. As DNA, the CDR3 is TGCAGCGTTGTTTACCCCCTCTCCTACGAGCAGTACTTC.

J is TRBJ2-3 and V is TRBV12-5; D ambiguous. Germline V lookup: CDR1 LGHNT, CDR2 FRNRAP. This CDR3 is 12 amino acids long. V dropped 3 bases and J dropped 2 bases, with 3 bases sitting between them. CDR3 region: CASGLDTDTQYF. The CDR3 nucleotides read TGTGCTAGTGGTTTAGACACAGATACGCAGTATTTT.

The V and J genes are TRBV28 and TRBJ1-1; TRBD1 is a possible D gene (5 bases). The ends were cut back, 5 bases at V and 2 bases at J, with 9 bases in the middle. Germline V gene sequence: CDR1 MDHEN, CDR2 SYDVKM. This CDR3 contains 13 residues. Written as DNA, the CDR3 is TGTGCCAGCAGTACGACAGTTAACACTGAAGCTTTCTTT. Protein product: CASSTTVNTEAFF.

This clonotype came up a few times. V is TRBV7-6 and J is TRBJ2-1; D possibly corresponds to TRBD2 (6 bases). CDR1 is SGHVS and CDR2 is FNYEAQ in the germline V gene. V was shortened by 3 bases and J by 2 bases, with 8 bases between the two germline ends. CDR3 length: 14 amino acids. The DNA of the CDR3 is TGTGCCAGCAGCTTTAGCGGTACCTACAATGAGCAGTTCTTC. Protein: CASSFSGTYNEQFF.

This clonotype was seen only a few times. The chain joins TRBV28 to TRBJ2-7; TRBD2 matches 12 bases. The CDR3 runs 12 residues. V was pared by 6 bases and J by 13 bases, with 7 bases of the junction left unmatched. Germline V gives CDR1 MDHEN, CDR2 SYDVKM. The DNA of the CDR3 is TGTGCCAGCAGCCCGGGACTAGCGGGTTTTTACTTC. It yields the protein CASSPGLAGFYF. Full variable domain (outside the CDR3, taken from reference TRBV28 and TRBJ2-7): DVKVTQSSRYLVKRTGEKVFLECVQDMDHENMFWYRQDPGLGLRLIYFSYDVKMKEKGDIPEGYSVSREKKERFSLILESASTNQTSMYLCASSPGLAGFYFGPGTRLTVT.